The entry below describes one T cell receptor (beta chain). Which antigen it targets is not known. Per-base qualities were not stored, and no clone one base away is much larger. The data belong to a study of control samples from healthy donors and cancer patients (TCRdb year 2020). CDR1 DFQATT and CDR2 SNEGSKA were looked up in the germline V gene (reference sequence). The cysteine opens and the phenylalanine closes a CDR3 of 14 amino acids. The only DNA kept is the CDR3, 42 bases in frame from the first base. V was cut back by 3 bases and J by 2 bases, leaving a gap of 12 bases between them. The library was produced with the immunoSEQ multiplex PCR assay. This is the immuneACCESS table as TCRdb keeps it, with only in-frame sequences that have V and J called. A part of the clones is gone; compared with another copy, unresolved V genes explain less than half, and the rest is unexplained. Present in this sample are approximately 230,000 clones, over 75% of which were seen just once. The ten biggest clones cover about an eighth of the sample.

This sequence originates from a woman in her fifties or sixties with lung cancer. Sequencing was performed on PBMCs. Here the chain combines TRBV20-1 and TRBJ2-3; the D gene remains uncertain. The base sequence is TGCAGTGCTAGTCCGGTGGTATCCACAGATACGCAGTATTTT. Its amino acids are CSASPVVSTDTQYF.